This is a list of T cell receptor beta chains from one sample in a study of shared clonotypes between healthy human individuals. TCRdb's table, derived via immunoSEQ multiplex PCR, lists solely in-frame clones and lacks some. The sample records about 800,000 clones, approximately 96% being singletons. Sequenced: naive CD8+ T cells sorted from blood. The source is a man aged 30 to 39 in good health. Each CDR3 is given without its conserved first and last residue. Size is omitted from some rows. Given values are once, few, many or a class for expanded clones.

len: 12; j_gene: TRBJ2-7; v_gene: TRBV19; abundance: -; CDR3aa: ASSPGRAGYEQY
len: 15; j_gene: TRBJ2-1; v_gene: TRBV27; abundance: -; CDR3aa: ASSSAGGLAGYNEQF
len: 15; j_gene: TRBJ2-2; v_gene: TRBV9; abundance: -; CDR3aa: ASSVDEGVRSDGELF
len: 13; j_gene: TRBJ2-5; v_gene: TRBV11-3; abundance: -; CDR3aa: ASSIGAAEQETQY
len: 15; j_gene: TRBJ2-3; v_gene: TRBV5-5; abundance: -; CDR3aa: ASSPRFGTSGEDTQY
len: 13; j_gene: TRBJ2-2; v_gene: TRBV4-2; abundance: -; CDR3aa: ASSKPGLAGGELF
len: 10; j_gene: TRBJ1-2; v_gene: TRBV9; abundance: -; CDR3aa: ASSDSLDGYT
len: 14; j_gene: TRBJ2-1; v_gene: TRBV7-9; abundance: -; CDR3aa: ASSLGYPSVGNEQF
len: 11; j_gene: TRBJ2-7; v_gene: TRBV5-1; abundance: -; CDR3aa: ASSLASGYEQY
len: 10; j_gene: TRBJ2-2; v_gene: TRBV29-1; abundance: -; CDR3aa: SFRLETGELF
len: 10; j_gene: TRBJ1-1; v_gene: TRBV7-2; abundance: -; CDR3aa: ASSPAQPEAF
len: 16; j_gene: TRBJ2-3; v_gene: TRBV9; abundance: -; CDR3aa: ASSVGLAAGPGTDTQY
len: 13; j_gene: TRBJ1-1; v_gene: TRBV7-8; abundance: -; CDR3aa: ASSLAGNAVPEAF
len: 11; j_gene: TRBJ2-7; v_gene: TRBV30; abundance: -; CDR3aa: AWMGAETYEQY
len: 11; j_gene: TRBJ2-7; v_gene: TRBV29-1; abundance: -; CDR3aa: SVEQDQPYEQY
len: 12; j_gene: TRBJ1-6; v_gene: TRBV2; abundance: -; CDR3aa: ASKGQGLSSPLH
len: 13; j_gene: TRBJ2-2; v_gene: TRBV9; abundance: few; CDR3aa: ASSVLAGLDGELF
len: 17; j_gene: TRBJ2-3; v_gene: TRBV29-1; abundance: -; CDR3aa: SVEPTGHRIEALTDTQY
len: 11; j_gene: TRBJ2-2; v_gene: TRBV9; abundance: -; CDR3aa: ASSELQGWELF
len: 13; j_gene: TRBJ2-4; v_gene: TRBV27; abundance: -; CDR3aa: ASQTSGTVKNIQY
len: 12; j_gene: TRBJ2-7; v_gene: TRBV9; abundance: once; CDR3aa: ASSPTGGPNEQY
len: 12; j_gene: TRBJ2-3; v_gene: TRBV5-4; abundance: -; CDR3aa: ASSWGSLTDTQY
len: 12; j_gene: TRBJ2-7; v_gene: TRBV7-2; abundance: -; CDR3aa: ASSLDGSSYEQY
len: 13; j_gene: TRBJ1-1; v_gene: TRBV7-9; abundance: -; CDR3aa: ASSQGQGGNTEAF
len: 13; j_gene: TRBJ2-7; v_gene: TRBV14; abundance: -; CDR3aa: ASSQLATGAYEQY
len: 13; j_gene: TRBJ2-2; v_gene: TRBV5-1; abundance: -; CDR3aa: ASSPRGPYTGELF
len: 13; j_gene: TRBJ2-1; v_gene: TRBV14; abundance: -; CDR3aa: ASSLRPGRSGEQF
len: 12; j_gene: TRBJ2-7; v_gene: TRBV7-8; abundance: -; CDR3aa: ASSLVGSVYEQY
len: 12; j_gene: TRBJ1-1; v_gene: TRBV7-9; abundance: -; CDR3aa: ASTPKTGATEAF
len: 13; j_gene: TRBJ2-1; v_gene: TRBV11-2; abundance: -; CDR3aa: ASSRLATAYNEQF
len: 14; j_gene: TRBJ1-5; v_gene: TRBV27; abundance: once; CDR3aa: ASSPPPLGGDQPQH
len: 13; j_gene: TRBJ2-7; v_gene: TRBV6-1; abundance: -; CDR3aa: ASTPPGGGQYEQY
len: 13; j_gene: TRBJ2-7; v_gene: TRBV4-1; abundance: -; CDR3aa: ASSHTPGQGYEQY
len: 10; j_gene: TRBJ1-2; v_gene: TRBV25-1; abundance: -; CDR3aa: ASSAYRGGYT
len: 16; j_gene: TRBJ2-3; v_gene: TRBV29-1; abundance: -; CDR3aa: SVDWLAGGPVRTDTQY
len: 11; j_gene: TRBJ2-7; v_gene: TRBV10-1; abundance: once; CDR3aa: ASSGTTGDEQY
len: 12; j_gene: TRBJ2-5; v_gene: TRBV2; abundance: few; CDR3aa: ASSDGTGIETQY
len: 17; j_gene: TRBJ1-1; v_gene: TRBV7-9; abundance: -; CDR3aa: ATSPAGLGVQGVNTEAF